The 5 T cell receptor beta chains presented below share a single source sample, sequenced in a study of T cell repertoires in cytomegalovirus infection. TCRdb reprocessed the reads with MiXCR, giving one entry per CDR3 protein. Of around 740,000 distinct CDR3 sequences in the sample, 35% are singletons; the top ten hold around 2.8%. The specimen was PBMCs. The receptors were gathered from a human donor in good health (CMV status not recorded). Some clones in this sample may be carry-over from other donors' samples.

About this clonotype itself: Germline is not matched at one junction end, which may reflect a read error. The chain employs TRBV28 and TRBJ1-5; D not certain. This CDR3 spans 14 amino acids. Germline V gene data show CDR1 as MDHEN and CDR2 as SYDVKM. For the CDR3, the DNA is TGTGCCATCTTGGAGGTTCATAGCAATCATCCCCAGCCTTTT. It is translated as CAILEVHSNHPQPF.

This clonotype was detected only a few times. V gene TRBV5-4 combines with J gene TRBJ2-1; D perhaps matches TRBD2 (6 bases). Deletions cut 5 bases from V and 4 bases from J, with 22 bases between. Germline assignment: CDR1 SGHNT and CDR2 YYREEE (reference sequence). The CDR3 has 17 residues. The CDR3 DNA sequence: TGTGCCAGCAGTCCAAACCAGCGGGCCTACCTGTACAATGAGCAGTTCTTC. It yields the protein CASSPNQRAYLYNEQFF.

The chain couples TRBV19 to TRBJ1-5, with 8 bases fitting TRBD1. CDR3 length equals 14 residues. Germline CDR1 is LNHDA and CDR2 is SQIVND (reference sequence). V shed 6 bases and J 5 bases; nucleotides not matched to a gene: 6. The CDR3: CASRPDRVYQPQHF. In DNA, the CDR3 is TGTGCCAGTAGACCGGACAGGGTATATCAGCCCCAGCATTTT.

The sample holds a few counts of this clonotype. The chain has TRBV6-5 and TRBJ2-5, with TRBD1 matching over 9 bases. There are 15 residues in the CDR3. From germline, CDR1 is MNHEY and CDR2 SVGAGI. Germline trimming cut 2 bases from V and 3 bases from J; bases unmatched to any gene: 4. CDR3 amino acids: CASSYPGQGKETQYF. The CDR3 coding sequence is TGTGCCAGCAGTTACCCGGGACAGGGAAAAGAGACCCAGTACTTC.

This clonotype was observed a few times. The V gene is TRBV19, the J gene TRBJ2-7, with 7 bases fitting TRBD1. The ends lost 9 bases at V and 6 bases at J; junction bases unmatched: 11. The CDR3 length is 13 residues. Germline CDR1 LNHDA, CDR2 SQIVND (reference sequence). The CDR3 spells CASSTGIHLEQYF. The DNA for the CDR3 is TGTGCCAGCTCGACAGGGATCCACCTCGAGCAGTACTTC.